This T cell receptor beta chain was obtained from a study of T cell repertoires in aging, cancer and after chemotherapy (dated by TCRdb to the late 2010s). Some background on the complete study: Donors were distributed across six age groups ranging from 30 or younger to 70 or older, with at least three individuals included per group. Paired pre- and post-chemotherapy samples in the hematological group came from chronic lymphocytic leukemia patients treated with fludarabine- or bendamustine-based regimens. The full dataset contained millions of TCR reads. Peripheral blood TCR beta repertoires from healthy donors and cancer patients were profiled to examine immunoaging and T cell reconstitution after chemotherapy. Alongside some 96 healthy donors serving as a reference group, the cohort included roughly 220 cancer patients, of whom approximately 94 had hematological cancers and 124 had solid cancers.

Instead of sorted cells or RNA, genomic DNA extracted from peripheral blood served as the source for amplifying TCR beta rearrangements. This clonotype registers as medium-sized (0.01 to 0.1%) within its sample. What antigen it recognizes has not been identified. No much larger clone exists at a distance of one base, and base qualities are not known. V is shortened by 5 bases, J by 0 bases, and the region joining them spans 12 bases. Via the germline V gene, CDR1 is ENHRY and CDR2 SYGVKD. Spanning cysteine to phenylalanine, the CDR3 consists of 15 amino acids. The only DNA kept is the CDR3, 45 bases in frame from the first base. Using a mixed TRB-A/B primer pool, multiplex touch-down PCR amplified rearranged TRB sequences covering the V, D and J segments. Illumina adapters and sample indices were attached to the amplicons through two consecutive PCR reactions run with Phusion HS II polymerase. The amplicons were purified from gel with the NucleoSpin Gel and PCR Clean-up kit and then assessed with Qubit and an Agilent 2100 Bioanalyzer. Libraries were sequenced on an Illumina MiSeq using 600-cycle, single-indexed, paired-end runs. Per the authors' processing: Processing of the TRB sequences was carried out with MiXCR versions 2.12 and 3.0.5. Each unique CDR3 nucleotide sequence was treated as one clone, and only productive sequences with two or more reads were kept. The repertoire metrics were Shannon diversity, evenness, clonality (defined as one minus evenness), and alpha-parameterized diversity profiles covering alpha 0 to 5. The IGoR algorithm was used to calculate generation probabilities for clones in the paired samples taken before and after chemotherapy. The public reads were reprocessed in TCRdb via fastp at Q25 and MiXCR, keeping in-frame beta chains. Under each unique CDR3 protein, matching rows form one entry showing the most common genes and DNA. TCRdb, not the original authors, processed these V and J calls. Here the sample has approximately 2,200 distinct CDR3 sequences; under 25% occur a single time. Roughly 25% of the sample is taken by the ten largest.

Broad study findings and their caveats: Untreated patients with hematological or solid cancers showed significantly lower blood TCR diversity and higher clonality than age-matched healthy donors. Hematological cancer patients had lymphoid organ infiltration, which may itself impair thymic emigration or peripheral T cell expansion. Median generation probability increased over the chemotherapy interval in both cancer cohorts, suggesting repertoire reconstitution through rebound thymic output. According to the authors, the repertoire data do not permit conclusions about immunological memory after chemotherapy. In healthy donors, the drop in TCR diversity with age came mainly from a loss of richness, whereas in cancer patients a loss of evenness also played a part.

The TCR sequence derives from a human donor with a blood cancer. The sequenced sample consisted of blood. The chain joins TRBV10-3 to TRBJ2-3, and the D gene may be TRBD2, 6 bases matching. At the DNA level, the sequence is TGTGCCATCAGTTTAGCGGATTCTAGCACAGATACGCAGTATTTT. It translates as CAISLADSSTDTQYF.